The next 26 T cell receptor beta chains were all read from a single sample in a study of response to subunit inactivated influenza vaccine. TCRdb re-called the RT-PCR reads with MiXCR, one entry per CDR3 protein. The repertoire holds 550,000 to 600,000 distinct CDR3 sequences, with roughly 12% as singletons. Sequenced here: PBMCs from blood, sampled on the day of vaccination. The receptors shown here come from a man aged 45-65 years who received an inactivated influenza vaccine.

Many counts were recorded for this clonotype. The chain uses TRBV6-1 and TRBJ2-7; TRBD2 matches at 10 bases. Germline V gives CDR1 MNHNS, CDR2 SASEGT. With V trimmed by 6 bases and J by 6 bases, 8 bases remained unmatched. The CDR3 runs 14 residues. The CDR3 region is CASSETSGPSEQYF. Written as DNA, the CDR3 is TGTGCCAGCAGCGAGACTAGCGGGCCCTCCGAGCAGTACTTC.

V gene TRBV7-2 combines with J gene TRBJ1-6; no reliable D call. Germline lookup yields CDR1 SGHTA and CDR2 FQGNSA. The CDR3 is 12 amino acids. The V and J ends lost 1 base and 15 bases respectively, with 10 bases between them. As DNA, the CDR3 is TGTGCCAGCAGCTTAGATCTCCCTCACCTCCACTTT. Translating gives CASSLDLPHLHF.

Only a few counts were recorded for this clonotype. The rearrangement links TRBV18 to TRBJ2-7; maybe TRBD2 (5 bases). The germline gives CDR1 KGHSH, CDR2 LQKENI. Trimming took off 6 bases at V and 7 bases at J, with 10 bases between the two ends. The CDR3 has 11 residues. The CDR3 spells CASSEGREQYF. CDR3 nucleotides: TGTGCCAGCTCCGAGGGCAGGGAGCAGTACTTC.

The rearrangement joins TRBV7-9 to TRBJ2-1, with TRBD2 matching over 7 bases. The germline V gene has CDR1 SEHNR and CDR2 FQNEAQ (reference sequence). J was trimmed by 4 bases and V by 2 bases; bases with no gene match: 8. CDR3 length: 16 residues. CDR3 nucleotides: TGTGCCAGCAGCTTAAAGATCGCGGGAGCGTACAATGAGCAGTTCTTC. It codes for CASSLKIAGAYNEQFF.

The chain recombines TRBV4-1 with TRBJ2-3; 7 bases agree with TRBD2. This CDR3 is built from 15 residues. The trim removed 0 bases at V and 3 bases at J, leaving 3 bases unmatched. Germline V CDR1 and CDR2: MGHRA, YSYEKL. CDR3 sequence (DNA): TGCGCCAGCAGCCAAGAGGGGACTAATACAGATACGCAGTATTTT. Encoded protein: CASSQEGTNTDTQYF.

This chain connects TRBV7-9 to TRBJ1-1; 7 positions match TRBD1. Germline V gives CDR1 SEHNR, CDR2 FQNEAQ (reference sequence). The J segment lost 7 bases and the V segment lost 2 bases, leaving 7 bases of the junction unmatched. The CDR3 is 14 residues long. In DNA, the CDR3 is TGTGCCAGCAGCTTAAGCCGGGGACAGCATGAAGCTTTCTTT. Translated, it gives CASSLSRGQHEAFF.

The table lists this clonotype with a few counts. The rearrangement joins TRBV12-3 or TRBV12-4 to TRBJ2-1, with 10 nucleotides matching TRBD2. The J segment lost 8 bases and the V segment lost 3 bases, leaving 7 bases of the junction unmatched. CDR3 length: 15 residues. As DNA, the CDR3 is TGTGCCAGCAGTTTGCGGCTAGCGGGAGACGATGAGCAGTTCTTC. It is translated as CASSLRLAGDDEQFF.

At least ten counts were recorded for this clonotype. The junction differs from germline at one of its ends, possibly a read error. The V gene is TRBV4-2, the J gene TRBJ2-7; D is undetermined. In germline, CDR1 is LGHNA, CDR2 YNFKEQ. There are 12 residues in the CDR3. The CDR3 here is CASSQDAYDQYF. CDR3 DNA sequence: TGTGCCAGCAGCCAAGATGCTTACGACCAGTACTTC.

V and J are TRBV28 and TRBJ2-4; D not certain. Trimming shortened V by 6 bases and J by 0 bases, and 18 bases separated the two germline ends. Germline V CDR1 and CDR2: MDHEN, SYDVKM. The CDR3 runs to 17 residues. CDR3 sequence: CASSSDGFPLAKNIQYF. The DNA of the CDR3 is TGTGCCAGCAGCTCCGACGGTTTCCCTCTAGCCAAAAACATTCAGTACTTC.

This chain connects TRBV9 to TRBJ2-7, with TRBD2 matching 14 bases. The J segment lost 3 bases and the V segment lost 3 bases, leaving 5 bases of the junction unmatched. The length of the CDR3 is 16 residues. Germline V gene sequence: CDR1 SGDLS, CDR2 YYNGEE. CDR3 amino acids: CASSAGTSGSIYEQYF. In nucleotides, the CDR3 is TGTGCCAGCAGCGCCGGGACTAGCGGGAGCATCTACGAGCAGTACTTC. Full variable domain (remainder filled in from reference TRBV9 and TRBJ2-7): DSGVTQTPKHLITATGQRVTLRCSPRSGDLSVYWYQQSLDQGLQFLIQYYNGEERAKGNILERFSAQQFPDLHSELNLSSLELGDSALYFCASSAGTSGSIYEQYFGPGTRLTVT.

The table lists this clonotype with many counts. This chain connects TRBV5-1 to TRBJ2-7; D remains unclear. This CDR3 region has 12 residues. Germline CDR1 reads SGHRS; CDR2 reads YFSETQ. V shed 1 base and J shed 5 bases, with 7 bases lying between them. The CDR3 DNA is TGCGCCAGCAGCTTGTTTGCCGACGAGCAGTACTTC. Translating gives CASSLFADEQYF.

A few counts support this clonotype. The chain is built from TRBV29-1 and TRBJ2-1, with D unresolved. CDR1 and CDR2 from the germline V gene are SQVTM and ANQGSEA. This CDR3 has 13 amino acids. Deletions cut 5 bases from V and 4 bases from J, with 12 bases between. The CDR3 coding sequence is TGCAGCGTTCCGGGCCCTAAATACAATGAGCAGTTCTTC. It specifies CSVPGPKYNEQFF.

The CDR3 DNA sequence: TGTGCCAGCAGTTCCGAGCGGAGGCCCCAGTACTTC. Residues: CASSSERRPQYF. The genes are TRBV27 and TRBJ2-5; a weak D match, TRBD2 (5 bases). CDR1 is MNHEY, CDR2 SMNVEV, per germline (reference sequence). Trimming pared 4 bases from V and 9 bases from J, leaving 12 bases between. The CDR3 consists of 12 residues.

This clonotype was observed many times. J is TRBJ2-3 and V is TRBV12-3 or TRBV12-4, with D maybe TRBD2 (5 bases). Trimming stripped 3 bases from V and 4 bases from J, with 11 bases between. The CDR3 consists of 14 residues. DNA for the CDR3: TGTGCCAGCAGTTTTTCGGCGGGCCCAGATACGCAGTATTTT. The encoded protein is CASSFSAGPDTQYF.

The chain has TRBV7-6 and TRBJ2-3; no reliable D call. The CDR3 consists of 16 residues. The V and J ends lost 0 bases and 0 bases respectively, with 10 bases between them. In germline, CDR1 is SGHVS, CDR2 FNYEAQ. CDR3 sequence: CASSLATHSSTDTQYF. CDR3 DNA sequence: TGTGCCAGCAGCTTAGCGACTCACTCTAGCACAGATACGCAGTATTTT.

The CDR3 bases are TGTGCCAGCAGTTGGGCGGGGGGTCTCTACGAGCAGTACTTC. Its protein product is CASSWAGGLYEQYF. The chain carries TRBV28 and TRBJ2-7; 8 bases agree with TRBD2. CDR3 length: 14 residues. The germline gives CDR1 MDHEN, CDR2 SYDVKM. V lost 4 bases, J lost 3 bases, and 5 bases stayed unmatched.

This clonotype was found many times. This chain links TRBV5-1 with TRBJ2-3; D is uncertain. CDR3 length: 14 residues. V lost 1 base and J 2 bases, leaving 8 bases between the germline ends. CDR1 SGHRS and CDR2 YFSETQ come from the germline V gene. The CDR3 region has the DNA TGCGCCAGCAGCTTGATGCAGGACACAGATACGCAGTATTTT. It specifies CASSLMQDTDTQYF. Full variable domain (rest looked up from reference TRBV5-1 and TRBJ2-3): KAGVTQTPRYLIKTRGQQVTLSCSPISGHRSVSWYQQTPGQGLQFLFEYFSETQRNKGNFPGRFSGRQFSNSRSEMNVSTLELGDSALYLCASSLMQDTDTQYFGPGTRLTVL.

This clonotype showed up just a few times. The V and J genes are TRBV7-2 and TRBJ2-5; a weak D match, TRBD2 (6 bases). Germline loops: CDR1 SGHTA, CDR2 FQGNSA. CDR3 length: 14 amino acids. V was cut by 4 bases and J by 2 bases, with 11 bases left in between. CDR3 protein: CASSSSRGQETQYF. The CDR3 region has the DNA TGTGCCAGCAGCTCGTCACGGGGGCAAGAGACCCAGTACTTC.

CDR3 residues: CSAADYISGTQYF. The CDR3 region has the DNA TGCAGTGCCGCCGACTACATTTCTGGGACCCAGTACTTC. J is TRBJ2-5 and V is TRBV20-1; the D gene is possibly TRBD2 (5 bases). The CDR3 is 13 residues long. Per the germline V gene, CDR1 is DFQATT and CDR2 is SNEGSKA (reference sequence). V was pared by 6 bases and J by 7 bases, with 18 bases between.

The V and J genes are TRBV28 and TRBJ1-5; 7 bases fit TRBD1. The CDR3 loop spans 14 amino acids. J was trimmed by 1 base and V by 6 bases; bases with no gene match: 3. The V gene's germline CDR1 is MDHEN and CDR2 SYDVKM. CDR3 residues: CASSVGQSNQPQHF. DNA of the CDR3: TGTGCCAGCAGCGTGGGACAGAGCAATCAGCCCCAGCATTTT.

This clonotype has just a few counts. This chain connects TRBV29-1 to TRBJ1-2, with D perhaps TRBD1 (6 bases). This CDR3 has 12 amino acids. Trimming stripped 2 bases from V and 8 bases from J, with 12 bases between. The germline gives CDR1 SQVTM, CDR2 ANQGSEA. Written as DNA, the CDR3 is TGCAGCGTTGAAACAGGGACTATGGGCTACACCTTC. Residues: CSVETGTMGYTF.

The chain uses TRBV6-2 or TRBV6-3 and TRBJ2-1, with 7 bases fitting TRBD2. The V segment lost 4 bases and the J segment 8 bases; nucleotides outside the gene matches: 14. From germline, CDR1 is MNHEY and CDR2 SVGEGT. CDR3 size: 16 residues. This CDR3 is CASSLSLLGGSYEQFF. CDR3 sequence (DNA): TGTGCCAGCAGTTTAAGTCTTCTAGGCGGGAGCTATGAGCAGTTCTTC.

The CDR3 spells CASREDGSYEQYF. In DNA, the CDR3 is TGTGCCAGCAGAGAGGACGGCTCCTACGAGCAGTACTTC. V gene TRBV14 combines with J gene TRBJ2-7; D not resolved. CDR3 length: 13 amino acids. Trimming stripped 6 bases from V and 0 bases from J, with 9 bases between. Germline V CDR1 and CDR2: SGHDN, FVKESK.

This chain uses TRBV10-3 with TRBJ2-7, with 8 nucleotides matching TRBD1. V gave up 10 bases and J gave up 4 bases; unmatched junction bases: 6. The CDR3 spans 12 residues. Germline values: CDR1 ENHRY, CDR2 SYGVKD. For the CDR3, the DNA is TGTGCCACCGGACAGGGAAAGTACGAGCAGTACTTC. Protein product: CATGQGKYEQYF.

V usage is TRBV4-3 and J usage is TRBJ1-6; 8 nucleotides line up with TRBD1. The junction had 11 bases not matched to a gene; V was cut back by 0 bases and J by 10 bases. CDR1 LGHNA and CDR2 YSLEER come from the germline V gene. The CDR3 has 17 residues. The CDR3 spells CASSQDRQGLFRSPLHF. In nucleotides, the CDR3 is TGCGCCAGCAGCCAAGATCGACAGGGGTTATTTAGATCACCCCTCCACTTT.

CDR3 bases: TGTGCCAGCAGCGTAGCCGGGGTAGATACGCAGTATTTT. This translates into CASSVAGVDTQYF. The rearrangement joins TRBV9 to TRBJ2-3, with D possibly TRBD2 on 5 matching bases. The CDR3 extends over 13 amino acids. The germline V gene encodes CDR1 SGDLS and CDR2 YYNGEE. V shed 0 bases and J shed 5 bases, with 7 bases lying between them.